The 15 T cell receptor beta chains below all came from one sample that was sequenced in a study of blood T cell repertoires in COVID-19. Clones were read by immunoSEQ multiplex PCR, and TCRdb kept only the in-frame ones, dropping some. Of 310,000 or so clones listed, roughly 90% are singletons. The source material was peripheral blood. The receptors come from a woman between 45 and 65 years old who had recovered from COVID-19.

This clone was recorded once. This sequence joins TRBV18 and TRBJ1-2; D might be TRBD1 (5 bases). The V and J ends lost 2 bases and 4 bases respectively, with 14 bases between them. CDR3 size: 15 residues. Germline V gives CDR1 KGHSH, CDR2 LQKENI. CDR3 in amino acids: CASSPNRGFTYGYTF. The CDR3 DNA reads TGTGCCAGCTCACCAAACCGGGGGTTCACCTATGGCTACACCTTC.

The genes are TRBV2 and TRBJ1-2; no clear D. CDR3 length equals 13 residues. Germline values: CDR1 SNHLY, CDR2 FYNNEI. Trimming stripped 7 bases from V and 0 bases from J, with 9 bases between. The CDR3: CASIAEANYGYTF. The CDR3 DNA is TGTGCCAGCATCGCAGAAGCTAACTATGGCTACACCTTC.

The rearrangement joins TRBV5-1 to TRBJ2-7, with TRBD1 matching over 7 bases. The CDR3 is 14 amino acids. Trimming cost V 3 bases and J 3 bases; bases outside gene matches: 6. Germline lookup yields CDR1 SGHRS and CDR2 YFSETQ. Here the CDR3 reads CASSSFGTDYEQYF. The CDR3 nucleotides are TGCGCCAGCAGCTCATTCGGGACAGACTACGAGCAGTACTTC.

A few counts support this clone. The chain has TRBV11-1 and TRBJ1-6; D ambiguous. The germline V gene encodes CDR1 SGHAT and CDR2 FQDESV (reference sequence). The V gene lost 5 bases and the J gene lost 10 bases, with 18 bases spanning the gap. This CDR3 comprises 15 residues. The CDR3 loop reads CASSRDTELGSPLHF. DNA of the CDR3: TGTGCCAGCAGCCGAGACACGGAACTTGGGTCACCCCTCCACTTT.

This chain uses TRBV27 with TRBJ2-1; possibly TRBD1 for D (5 bases). This CDR3 comprises 12 residues. Germline V gives CDR1 MNHEY, CDR2 SMNVEV (reference sequence). The V end lost 3 bases, the J end lost 10 bases, and 10 bases lay between the germline ends. The CDR3 reads CASSFQGREQFF. The DNA for the CDR3 is TGTGCCAGCAGTTTTCAGGGAAGGGAGCAGTTCTTC.

The chain employs TRBV5-6 and TRBJ2-7; the D gene is possibly TRBD2 (5 bases). The CDR3 runs 13 residues. The germline V gene has CDR1 SGHDT and CDR2 YYEEEE. V gave up 0 bases and J gave up 6 bases, with 10 bases separating them. The DNA of the CDR3 is TGTGCCAGCAGCTTGGTGGTGGGGAGCGAGCAGTACTTC. As protein: CASSLVVGSEQYF.

The chain is built from TRBV19 and TRBJ1-4; TRBD1 agrees at 7 bases. CDR1 and CDR2 (germline): LNHDA, SQIVND (reference sequence). This CDR3 is built from 15 residues. The V and J ends lost 1 base and 7 bases, in that order; junction bases with no gene match: 6. CDR3 sequence: CASSIVEGASEKLFF. DNA for the CDR3: TGTGCCAGTAGTATAGTTGAGGGGGCCAGTGAAAAACTGTTTTTT.

This CDR3 reads CASSPGQVTAAGELFF. The CDR3 nucleotides are TGTGCCAGCTCACCAGGACAGGTCACGGCGGCCGGGGAGCTGTTTTTT. V usage is TRBV18 and J usage is TRBJ2-2; 7 nucleotides align to TRBD1. Germline V gives CDR1 KGHSH, CDR2 LQKENI. V lost 2 bases, J lost 6 bases, and 9 bases stayed unmatched. The CDR3 loop spans 16 amino acids.

The genes are TRBV27 and TRBJ2-3; no clear D. V lost 3 bases and J 1 base, leaving 5 bases between the germline ends. Germline V gene sequence: CDR1 MNHEY, CDR2 SMNVEV (reference sequence). The CDR3 length is 13 residues. The CDR3 bases are TGTGCCAGCAGTTTCCGGGGCACAGATACGCAGTATTTT. Its protein product is CASSFRGTDTQYF.

The rearrangement joins TRBV11-2 to TRBJ1-3, with unresolved D. V was pared by 2 bases and J by 0 bases, with 8 bases between. The germline V gene has CDR1 SGHAT and CDR2 FQNNGV. This CDR3 contains 15 residues. The CDR3 sequence: CASSLSLSSGNTIYF. As DNA, the CDR3 is TGTGCCAGCAGCTTAAGTCTGAGCTCTGGAAACACCATATATTTT. Drawing the rest from reference TRBV11-2 and TRBJ1-3, the complete variable domain is EAGVAQSPRYKIIEKRQSVAFWCNPISGHATLYWYQQILGQGPKLLIQFQNNGVVDDSQLPKDRFSAERLKGVDSTLKIQPAKLEDSAVYLCASSLSLSSGNTIYFGEGSWLTVV.

The chain uses TRBV18 and TRBJ2-3; the D gene is possibly TRBD1 (6 bases). Germline V gives CDR1 KGHSH, CDR2 LQKENI. Trimming took off 3 bases at V and 4 bases at J, with 17 bases between the two ends. This CDR3 is built from 16 residues. CDR3 sequence: CASSPLGGSPSDTQYF. The CDR3 coding sequence is TGTGCCAGCTCACCTCTAGGGGGAAGTCCCTCAGATACGCAGTATTTT.

The chain couples TRBV5-6 to TRBJ1-3; D might be TRBD1 (5 bases). This CDR3 spans 15 amino acids. V gave up 0 bases and J gave up 4 bases, with 11 bases separating them. Germline CDR1 reads SGHDT; CDR2 reads YYEEEE. CDR3 loop: CASSLDGAGGNTIYF. CDR3 in DNA: TGTGCCAGCAGCTTGGATGGGGCGGGAGGAAACACCATATATTTT.

J is TRBJ1-4 and V is TRBV7-9; TRBD1 is a possible D gene (5 bases). The ends were cut back, 0 bases at V and 0 bases at J, with 11 bases in the middle. From germline, CDR1 is SEHNR and CDR2 FQNEAQ (reference sequence). This CDR3 comprises 17 residues. Written as DNA, the CDR3 is TGTGCCAGCAGCTTAGCGCAATGGGGCGCAACTAATGAAAAACTGTTTTTT. Translating gives CASSLAQWGATNEKLFF.

The chain employs TRBV6-6 and TRBJ2-3, with TRBD2 identical over 13 bases. V dropped 6 bases and J dropped 4; count of bases not matched to a gene: 7. The length of the CDR3 is 16 residues. Germline V CDR1 and CDR2: MNHNY, SVGAGI (reference sequence). DNA for the CDR3: TGTGCCAGCAGGGGTATACTAGCGGGAGGGGCAGATACGCAGTATTTT. It yields the protein CASRGILAGGADTQYF.

This sequence joins TRBV28 and TRBJ2-7; 9 nucleotides agree with TRBD2. The CDR3 consists of 16 residues. Looked up from germline, CDR1 is MDHEN and CDR2 is SYDVKM. V lost 1 base and J lost 6; bases outside the gene matches: 10. The CDR3 DNA reads TGTGCCAGCAGTTTATTGCGGGAGGGCCCCTATAGCGAGCAGTACTTC. Its translation: CASSLLREGPYSEQYF.